A single sample gave rise to the 22 T cell receptor beta chains below, sequenced in a study of T cells after posttransplantation cyclophosphamide. This table comes from immunoSEQ multiplex PCR, and its TCRdb copy is limited to in-frame clones, with some not included. In total the sample includes about 25,000 clones, none of them seen once. Sequenced input: PBMCs. The receptors stem from a woman in her 50s in good health, CMV-negative, and a related stem cell transplant donor.

This clone was counted many times. The chain recombines TRBV7-9 with TRBJ2-5; unclear D gene. From germline, CDR1 is SEHNR and CDR2 FQNEAQ (reference sequence). Trimming removed 1 base from V and 10 bases from J, with 13 bases in between. This CDR3 contains 13 residues. The CDR3 is CASSLGPPGDQYF. In DNA form, the CDR3 reads TGTGCCAGCAGCTTAGGACCCCCCGGAGACCAGTACTTC.

This clone was observed at least ten times. This chain's CDR3 is CASKYGQRNYGYTF. As DNA, the CDR3 is TGTGCCAGCAAGTACGGACAGAGAAACTATGGCTACACCTTC. The rearrangement links TRBV6-5 to TRBJ1-2, with a possible D match to TRBD1 (6 bases). CDR3 length: 14 residues. Trimming stripped 7 bases from V and 2 bases from J, with 14 bases between. The germline V gene encodes CDR1 MNHEY and CDR2 SVGAGI.

This clone was recorded at least ten times. The genes are TRBV21-1 and TRBJ2-3; the table calls TRBD2, which could not be checked here. TRBV21-1 is flagged as a pseudogene. The CDR3 runs to 13 residues. CDR3 sequence reads: CASQAGSTDTQYF. The DNA of the CDR3 is TGTGCCAGCCAAGCGGGAAGCACAGATACGCAGTATTTT.

This chain connects TRBV9 to TRBJ2-1; the match to TRBD2 covers 11 bases. The CDR3 extends over 20 amino acids. From germline, CDR1 is SGDLS and CDR2 YYNGEE. V lost 0 bases to trimming and J lost 4 bases; unmatched junction nucleotides: 15. The CDR3: CASSVALAGGPESPYNEQFF. Here the CDR3 DNA reads TGTGCCAGCAGCGTAGCTTTAGCGGGGGGGCCCGAGAGCCCTTACAATGAGCAGTTCTTC.

This clone was seen repeatedly, ten times or more. V is TRBV5-4 and J is TRBJ1-1; D perhaps matches TRBD1 (6 bases). Per germline, CDR1 SGHNT and CDR2 YYREEE (reference sequence). The CDR3 spans 13 residues. V was trimmed by 2 bases and J by 7 bases, leaving 12 bases between them. The CDR3 reads CASSLDRLGEAFF. The CDR3 coding sequence is TGTGCCAGCAGCTTAGACAGGTTGGGTGAAGCTTTCTTT.

The table lists this clone with many counts. The chain uses TRBV7-2 and TRBJ2-1, with 7 bases aligning to TRBD2. V dropped 2 bases and J dropped 8; count of bases not matched to a gene: 9. The CDR3 covers 15 residues. Germline-derived CDR1 and CDR2 are SGHTA and FQGNSA. CDR3 protein: CASSLQRGPGYEQFF. The CDR3 DNA sequence: TGTGCCAGCAGCTTACAGCGGGGCCCAGGATATGAGCAGTTCTTC.

This clone was counted ten times or more. The J gene is TRBJ1-6, the V gene TRBV5-5; D perhaps matches TRBD1 (6 bases). The germline V gene encodes CDR1 SGHKS and CDR2 YYEKEE (reference sequence). The CDR3 is 17 amino acids. Trimming removed 3 bases from V and 7 bases from J, with 20 bases in between. CDR3 sequence: CASSWQTGAGGNSPLHF. The CDR3 nucleotides read TGTGCCAGCAGCTGGCAGACGGGGGCCGGGGGGAATTCACCCCTCCACTTT. Full variable domain (missing parts from reference TRBV5-5 and TRBJ1-6): DAGVTQSPTHLIKTRGQQVTLRCSPISGHKSVSWYQQVLGQGPQFIFQYYEKEERGRGNFPDRFSARQFPNYSSELNVNALLLGDSALYLCASSWQTGAGGNSPLHFGNGTRLTVT.

The chain is built from TRBV7-2 and TRBJ2-5; 9 bases are a match to TRBD2. TRBJ2-7 explains the end of the DNA better; the J call may be wrong. This CDR3 region has 16 residues. Per germline, CDR1 SGHTA and CDR2 FQGNSA. The CDR3 loop is CASRIASGVGSYEQYF. The CDR3 region has the DNA TGTGCCAGCAGAATAGCTAGCGGGGTGGGGAGCTACGAGCAGTACTTC.

This clone was recorded many times. The V and J genes are TRBV19 and TRBJ1-3, with D perhaps matching TRBD1 (6 bases). CDR1 LNHDA and CDR2 SQIVND come from the germline V gene (reference sequence). With 6 bases removed from V and 0 bases from J, the gap between germline ends came to 9 bases. CDR3 length: 14 amino acids. The CDR3 DNA sequence: TGTGCCAGTAGCACAGGGAGCTCTGGAAACACCATATATTTT. This gives the protein CASSTGSSGNTIYF.

This clone has a count of ten or more. The rearrangement uses TRBV19 and TRBJ1-4, with 7 bases lining up with TRBD1. The CDR3 loop spans 14 amino acids. CDR1 is LNHDA and CDR2 is SQIVND in the germline V gene (reference sequence). After removal of 3 bases from V and 5 bases from J, the junction contained 3 bases not matched to a gene. CDR3 amino acids: CASSIVTGNEKLFF. The CDR3 nucleotides read TGTGCCAGTAGTATTGTGACAGGGAATGAAAAACTGTTTTTT.

The V and J genes are TRBV18 and TRBJ2-1; 7 bases are a match to TRBD1. CDR1 KGHSH and CDR2 LQKENI come from the germline V gene. The CDR3 sequence is 14 residues long. Losses at the gene ends were 8 bases for V and 4 bases for J; bases not matched to a gene: 8. CDR3 region: CASPPGQKYNEQFF. The CDR3 region has the DNA TGTGCCAGCCCGCCGGGACAGAAATACAATGAGCAGTTCTTC.

This clone was observed at least ten times. This sample includes further DNA sequences coding for the same CDR3. V is TRBV27 and J is TRBJ1-1; no reliable D call. The CDR3 totals 13 residues. Trimming removed 2 bases at V and 1 base at J, with 5 bases between. Germline V CDR1 and CDR2: MNHEY, SMNVEV (reference sequence). CDR3 in DNA: TGTGCCAGCAGTTTACCGGGGAACACTGAAGCTTTCTTT. Protein sequence: CASSLPGNTEAFF.

At least ten counts were recorded for this clone. This rearrangement joins TRBV4-1 to TRBJ2-1; 8 bases line up with TRBD2. Germline lookup yields CDR1 MGHRA and CDR2 YSYEKL. This CDR3 has 15 residues. J lost 3 bases, V lost 3 bases, and 4 bases had no gene match. The CDR3 reads CASSHRREVYNEQFF. CDR3 in DNA: TGCGCCAGCAGCCATCGGCGGGAGGTCTACAATGAGCAGTTCTTC.

This clone was found a few times. The gene calls are TRBV4-3 and TRBJ2-5, with TRBD2 matching over 9 bases. The end of the DNA aligns better with TRBJ2-7, so the J call may be wrong. Per germline, CDR1 LGHNA and CDR2 YSLEER. The CDR3 sequence is 17 residues long. The CDR3 coding sequence is TGCGCCAGCAGCCAAGATCCTGATGCGGGGGGGCAAGACGAGCAGTACTTC. This encodes CASSQDPDAGGQDEQYF.

Many counts were recorded for this clone. V is TRBV5-1 and J is TRBJ2-5; no clear D. This CDR3 comprises 13 residues. Germline values: CDR1 SGHRS, CDR2 YFSETQ. V gave up 3 bases and J gave up 4 bases, with 10 bases separating them. Here the CDR3 DNA reads TGCGCCAGCAGCTACATAGCCCTAGAGACCCAGTACTTC. Translating gives CASSYIALETQYF.

In its sample, this clone was seen many times. The V and J genes are TRBV5-1 and TRBJ2-5; 8 bases match TRBD1. The CDR3 consists of 16 residues. The trim removed 4 bases at V and 6 bases at J, leaving 14 bases unmatched. Germline values: CDR1 SGHRS, CDR2 YFSETQ. CDR3 protein: CASSIQGDLIRKTQYF. Written as DNA, the CDR3 is TGCGCCAGCAGCATACAGGGGGACTTAATTCGGAAGACCCAGTACTTC.

This clone was seen repeatedly, ten times or more. The rearrangement links TRBV14 to TRBJ2-1; perhaps TRBD1 as D (6 bases). Germline assignment: CDR1 SGHDN and CDR2 FVKESK. The CDR3 consists of 15 residues. Trimming pared 5 bases from V and 0 bases from J, leaving 11 bases between. The CDR3 spells CASSVPGHSYNEQFF. The DNA for the CDR3 is TGTGCCAGCAGCGTACCGGGACACTCCTACAATGAGCAGTTCTTC.

This clone was recorded many times. The rearrangement uses TRBV27 and TRBJ1-1; weak D call: TRBD1 (5 bases). Trimming took off 6 bases at V and 6 bases at J, with 8 bases between the two ends. From germline, CDR1 is MNHEY and CDR2 SMNVEV (reference sequence). The CDR3 loop spans 11 amino acids. The CDR3 protein is CASRRGPEAFF. The CDR3 DNA follows: TGTGCCAGCAGGCGGGGCCCTGAAGCTTTCTTT.

Many counts were recorded for this clone. The chain joins TRBV5-6 to TRBJ2-3; a possible D gene is TRBD2 (6 bases). V lost 4 bases and J 4 bases, leaving 19 bases between the germline ends. The CDR3 contains 16 residues. Germline values: CDR1 SGHDT, CDR2 YYEEEE. The CDR3 sequence is CASSRGGTSISDTQYF. The CDR3 coding sequence is TGTGCCAGCAGCCGAGGTGGAACTAGCATTTCAGATACGCAGTATTTT.

This clone came up many times. The V call is TRBV6-5, the J call TRBJ2-2; D is ambiguous. The V end was cut by 6 bases, the J end by 0 bases, with 8 bases between. The V gene's germline CDR1 is MNHEY and CDR2 SVGAGI. The length of the CDR3 is 14 residues. DNA of the CDR3: TGTGCCAGCAGAAAACCTACGAACACCGGGGAGCTGTTTTTT. Translation: CASRKPTNTGELFF.

This clone was counted at least ten times. J is TRBJ1-1 and V is TRBV10-1, with 8 nucleotides matching TRBD1. The V segment lost 4 bases and the J segment 3 bases; nucleotides outside the gene matches: 7. The CDR3 length is 15 residues. CDR1 is WNHNN and CDR2 is SYGVQD in the germline V gene (reference sequence). CDR3 amino acids: CASSVDRGLYTEAFF. The CDR3 nucleotides are TGCGCCAGCAGTGTCGACAGGGGCCTCTACACTGAAGCTTTCTTT.

This clone was detected many times. This chain joins TRBV13 and TRBJ2-7, with D possibly TRBD2 on 5 matching bases. The germline CDR1 and CDR2 sequences are PRHDT and FYEKMQ (reference sequence). The V end lost 2 bases, the J end lost 5 bases, and 19 bases lay between the germline ends. The CDR3 extends over 16 amino acids. The CDR3 here is CASSLHFGPPGDEQYF. The CDR3, as DNA: TGTGCCAGCAGCTTACATTTTGGACCCCCCGGGGACGAGCAGTACTTC.